This T cell receptor (beta chain) appears in the sequencing data of a study of memory CD4+ T cells and cytomegalovirus serostatus. V dropped 5 bases and J dropped 3 bases, with 13 bases sitting between them. Germline V CDR1 and CDR2: MDHEN, SYDVKM. CDR3 length: 14 amino acids. Assay: immunoSEQ multiplex PCR; the TCRdb copy retains only in-frame clones and omits some. The table has 50,000 to 75,000 clones, 82% seen once. Single viable CD3+CD4+CD8-CD45RO+ cells were sorted as the memory CD4+ T cells. Positive selection with CD4 microbeads enriched total CD4+ T cells. The chain is built from TRBV28 and TRBJ1-2; D perhaps matches TRBD1 (5 bases). The sample consisted of memory CD4+ T cells from blood. The receptor comes from an adult in good health and CMV-seronegative. CDR3 region: CASSLGRGDYGYTF. CDR3 DNA sequence: TGTGCCAGCAGTCTTGGGAGGGGAGACTATGGCTACACCTTC.